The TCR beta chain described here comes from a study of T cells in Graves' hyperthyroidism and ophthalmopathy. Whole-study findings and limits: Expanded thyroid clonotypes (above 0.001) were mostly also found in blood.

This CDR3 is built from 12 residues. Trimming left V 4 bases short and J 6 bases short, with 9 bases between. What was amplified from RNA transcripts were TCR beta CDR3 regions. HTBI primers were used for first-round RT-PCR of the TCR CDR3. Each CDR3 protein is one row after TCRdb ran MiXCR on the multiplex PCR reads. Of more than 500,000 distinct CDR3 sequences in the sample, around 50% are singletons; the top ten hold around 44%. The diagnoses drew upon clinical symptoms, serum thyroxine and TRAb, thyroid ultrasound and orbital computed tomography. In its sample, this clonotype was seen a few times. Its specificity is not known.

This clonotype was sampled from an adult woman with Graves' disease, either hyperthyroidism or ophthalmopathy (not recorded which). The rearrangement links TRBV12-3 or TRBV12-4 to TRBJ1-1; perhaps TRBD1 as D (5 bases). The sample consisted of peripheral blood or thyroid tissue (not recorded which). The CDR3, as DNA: TGTGCCAGCAGTTATCCAGGGTCTGAAGCTTTCTTT. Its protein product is CASSYPGSEAFF.